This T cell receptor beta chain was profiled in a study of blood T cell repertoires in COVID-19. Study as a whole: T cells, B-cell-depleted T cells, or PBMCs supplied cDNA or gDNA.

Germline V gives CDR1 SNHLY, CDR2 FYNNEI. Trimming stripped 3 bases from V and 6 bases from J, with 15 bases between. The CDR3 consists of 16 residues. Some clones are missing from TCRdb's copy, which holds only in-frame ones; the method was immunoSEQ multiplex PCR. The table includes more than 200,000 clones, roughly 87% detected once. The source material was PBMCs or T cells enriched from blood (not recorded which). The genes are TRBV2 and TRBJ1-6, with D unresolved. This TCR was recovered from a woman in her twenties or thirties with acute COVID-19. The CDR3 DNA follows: TGTGCCAGCAGTGAGGTCAGTTGGCGGTTTAATTCACCCCTCCACTTT. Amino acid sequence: CASSEVSWRFNSPLHF.